This T cell receptor (beta chain) appears in the sequencing data of a study of T-cell memory formation after mild COVID-19. Study-level information: TCR clusters were mostly confined to one donor each. Notes on the study in general: CD4+ clones that contracted lay mainly in CM and EM; CD8+ ones lay in EMRA.

This clonotype was detected a few times. What it recognizes is unknown. MiXCR, applied by TCRdb to the 5' RACE reads, yields one record per CDR3 protein. The table includes nearly 350,000 distinct CDR3 sequences, under 15% detected once. With 9 bases removed from V and 7 bases from J, the gap between germline ends came to 15 bases. The germline V gene has CDR1 LNHDA and CDR2 SQIVND (reference sequence). The CDR3 covers 13 residues. The sequencing input was PBMCs or a T cell subset sorted from them (not recorded which). The rearrangement uses TRBV19 and TRBJ1-4, with D tentatively TRBD1 (5 bases). The receptor was isolated from a young man who had mild COVID-19 (a few samples of this study predate the infection). Cell type and time point are not known. The CDR3 DNA sequence: TGTGCCAGCCGGATCGGGGGGGGTGAAAAACTGTTTTTT. Its protein product is CASRIGGGEKLFF.